The source of this T cell receptor (beta chain) is a study of cytomegalovirus exposure and HLA in healthy donors. Study conclusions and caveats: In vitro data verified a few CMV-associated chains as specific for CMV antigens.

V gave up 5 bases and J gave up 7 bases; unmatched junction bases: 7. Germline values: CDR1 MNHEY, CDR2 SVGAGI. The CDR3 has 14 residues. A single count supports this clone. Its antigen remains unknown. Both 60 Vbeta primers and 13 Jbeta primers went into the PCR. Data came from immunoSEQ multiplex PCR; TCRdb stores just in-frame clones and leaves some out. This table holds around 150,000 clones, about 85% found once. Sequencing was done on a sample of PBMCs. The sequence was obtained from a young man in good health and CMV-seropositive. This chain joins TRBV6-5 and TRBJ1-2; 10 nucleotides agree with TRBD1. In nucleotides, the CDR3 is TGTGCCAGCAGTATCCGACAGGGGGCAAGTGGCTACACCTTC. It specifies CASSIRQGASGYTF.